A selection of T cell receptor beta chains follows, all from one sample in a study of response to subunit inactivated influenza vaccine. TCRdb redid the calling of the RT-PCR reads with MiXCR, one entry per CDR3 protein. The sample shows around 790,000 distinct CDR3 sequences, about 20% of them seen only once. This specimen consisted of PBMCs from blood, obtained around 5 days after vaccination. The receptor set was obtained from a man in his fifties who received an inactivated influenza vaccine. CDR3s leave out the opening cysteine and the closing phenylalanine or tryptophan. Fields, in order: V gene, clone size, J gene, D gene, CDR3 protein. The D gene is left open where the match is weak. The size field is filled for only some rows; it gives once, few, many or a size class.

TRBV20-1,NA,TRBJ2-3,TRBD2,SATQLAEPPDTQY
TRBV20-1,NA,TRBJ2-5,NA,SASLGLQETQY
TRBV6-2/TRBV6-3,few,TRBJ2-3,NA,ASSQRDLGPQY
TRBV24-1,few,TRBJ1-5,NA,ATSDLRSEQPQH
TRBV7-2,NA,TRBJ1-2,TRBD1,ASSSDRVAVYGYT
TRBV7-6,NA,TRBJ2-5,TRBD1,ASSYRTGGEETQY
TRBV5-1,NA,TRBJ2-2,TRBD2,ASSLAGVSTGELF
TRBV4-3,NA,TRBJ2-7,NA,ASSQDSGPYEQY
TRBV7-2,few,TRBJ2-7,TRBD2,ASSLGPAGVGYEQY
TRBV6-1,NA,TRBJ1-5,NA,ASSSSQGTGQPQH
TRBV7-9,many,TRBJ1-2,NA,ASSHGTSANYGYT
TRBV20-1,few,TRBJ2-7,NA,SARDDRTTDLAYEQY
TRBV20-1,many,TRBJ2-2,TRBD2,SARDYLAANTGELF
TRBV14,once,TRBJ1-3,NA,ASSQTGDPGNTIY
TRBV5-1,many,TRBJ2-3,NA,ASSGGDTTDTQY
TRBV12-3/TRBV12-4,many,TRBJ1-2,NA,ASSSGATTNYGYT
TRBV11-2,many,TRBJ2-4,TRBD1,ASSQIDRGLAKNIQY
TRBV4-3,many,TRBJ2-1,NA,ASSQDAGSYNEQF
TRBV29-1,few,TRBJ2-3,NA,SVQREDSHTDTQY
TRBV20-1,NA,TRBJ2-3,TRBD2,SAITSGESSTDTQY
TRBV27,few,TRBJ2-7,NA,ASRLQGTSYEQY
TRBV7-3,NA,TRBJ2-2,NA,ASSPRADFTGELF